Listed below are T cell receptor beta chains from one sample, sequenced in a study of T-cell memory formation after mild COVID-19. A single record per CDR3 protein comes from TCRdb applying MiXCR to the 5' RACE reads. Among 470,000 or so distinct CDR3 sequences listed, about 20% were seen once. Input material: PBMCs or a T cell subset sorted from them (not recorded which). All receptors derive from a young man who had mild COVID-19 (a few samples of this study predate the infection). Cell type and time point are not known. Each CDR3 is given with its conserved first and last residue.

v_call: TRBV21-1; j_call: TRBJ1-1; cdr3_aa: CASPRGVNTEAFF
v_call: TRBV7-6; j_call: TRBJ1-5; cdr3_aa: CASSYGGGHQPQHF
v_call: TRBV3-1; j_call: TRBJ1-2; cdr3_aa: CASSQGITNYGYTF
v_call: TRBV6-5; j_call: TRBJ1-4; cdr3_aa: CASSYGLHEKLFF
v_call: TRBV9; j_call: TRBJ2-2; cdr3_aa: CASSSLSGGYTGELFF
v_call: TRBV19; j_call: TRBJ2-2; cdr3_aa: CASSPFPTGELFF
v_call: TRBV7-2; j_call: TRBJ2-7; cdr3_aa: CASSLMWGAEYEQYF
v_call: TRBV6-2/TRBV6-3; j_call: TRBJ2-5; cdr3_aa: CASSYRRGHETQYF
v_call: TRBV4-3; j_call: TRBJ2-1; cdr3_aa: CASSPSLSSYNEQFF
v_call: TRBV19; j_call: TRBJ1-5; cdr3_aa: CASRREARNQPQHF
v_call: TRBV5-1; j_call: TRBJ1-2; cdr3_aa: CASSSQGAGGNYGYTF
v_call: TRBV10-3; j_call: TRBJ2-1; cdr3_aa: CAIAETARPLAGSYNEQFF
v_call: TRBV24-1; j_call: TRBJ2-3; cdr3_aa: CATRDITDTQYF
v_call: TRBV29-1; j_call: TRBJ2-7; cdr3_aa: CSVEVGQGDYEQYF
v_call: TRBV12-3/TRBV12-4; j_call: TRBJ2-4; cdr3_aa: CASSGGTNRKNIQYF
v_call: TRBV6-5; j_call: TRBJ1-2; cdr3_aa: CASSYYQGAGGYTF
v_call: TRBV7-6; j_call: TRBJ2-1; cdr3_aa: CASSFTGRSYNEQFF
v_call: TRBV5-1; j_call: TRBJ1-1; cdr3_aa: CASSLRQGGNTEAFF
v_call: TRBV27; j_call: TRBJ2-7; cdr3_aa: CASSKTLDRDNYEQYF
v_call: TRBV5-5; j_call: TRBJ1-2; cdr3_aa: CASSPRGALDYGYTF
v_call: TRBV12-3/TRBV12-4; j_call: TRBJ2-5; cdr3_aa: CASRRQGRETQYF
v_call: TRBV5-1; j_call: TRBJ2-4; cdr3_aa: CASSQGLAWDIQYF
v_call: TRBV10-3; j_call: TRBJ1-1; cdr3_aa: CAISASLTEAFF
v_call: TRBV6-5; j_call: TRBJ2-7; cdr3_aa: CASSYSGGSSYEQYF
v_call: TRBV7-6; j_call: TRBJ1-1; cdr3_aa: CASSGAGMGKNTEAFF
v_call: TRBV19; j_call: TRBJ2-3; cdr3_aa: CASHGGGPTDTQYF
v_call: TRBV28; j_call: TRBJ1-6; cdr3_aa: CASSGGRAYNSPLHF
v_call: TRBV18; j_call: TRBJ1-2; cdr3_aa: CASSPGTDGYTF
v_call: TRBV28; j_call: TRBJ2-3; cdr3_aa: CACRDSTDTQYF
v_call: TRBV5-1; j_call: TRBJ2-2; cdr3_aa: CASSLLGRPNTGELFF
v_call: TRBV7-9; j_call: TRBJ1-2; cdr3_aa: CASGTQVGNTF
v_call: TRBV5-1; j_call: TRBJ2-1; cdr3_aa: CASSLRPLDSSIYNEQFF
v_call: TRBV12-3/TRBV12-4; j_call: TRBJ2-7; cdr3_aa: CASSRPGPSEQYF
v_call: TRBV7-9; j_call: TRBJ2-3; cdr3_aa: CASFTDTQYF
v_call: TRBV7-2; j_call: TRBJ2-3; cdr3_aa: CASSTRQFTGDTQYF
v_call: TRBV6-2/TRBV6-3; j_call: TRBJ2-6; cdr3_aa: CASSYREGAGANVLTF
v_call: TRBV7-9; j_call: TRBJ2-7; cdr3_aa: CASGQAGGLYEQYF
v_call: TRBV20-1; j_call: TRBJ2-3; cdr3_aa: CSIRDTQYF
v_call: TRBV18; j_call: TRBJ1-1; cdr3_aa: CASSPRGPMNTEAFF
v_call: TRBV5-1; j_call: TRBJ2-3; cdr3_aa: CASSLYDSTDTQYF
v_call: TRBV6-2/TRBV6-3; j_call: TRBJ1-1; cdr3_aa: CASRSHQRVGTEAFF
v_call: TRBV6-6; j_call: TRBJ2-7; cdr3_aa: CASSYRSGTYEQYF
v_call: TRBV11-2; j_call: TRBJ1-2; cdr3_aa: CASSSLRRGEGYGYTF
v_call: TRBV5-1; j_call: TRBJ2-1; cdr3_aa: CASSLTGGQGINNEQFF
v_call: TRBV5-1; j_call: TRBJ1-2; cdr3_aa: CASSPSGYGYTF
v_call: TRBV2; j_call: TRBJ2-1; cdr3_aa: CASGAGTEQFF
v_call: TRBV24-1; j_call: TRBJ1-1; cdr3_aa: CATINPGLDTEAFF
v_call: TRBV7-2; j_call: TRBJ1-6; cdr3_aa: CASSLARIWDRGRYSPLHF
v_call: TRBV2; j_call: TRBJ2-7; cdr3_aa: CASRGLVTGEQYF
v_call: TRBV7-2; j_call: TRBJ2-3; cdr3_aa: CASSRGTRVFADTQYF
v_call: TRBV12-3/TRBV12-4; j_call: TRBJ1-5; cdr3_aa: CASSLIRQPQHF
v_call: TRBV18; j_call: TRBJ1-3; cdr3_aa: CASSPSGGLGHTGNTIYF
v_call: TRBV24-1; j_call: TRBJ2-3; cdr3_aa: CATSDPEWADTQYF
v_call: TRBV11-3; j_call: TRBJ2-5; cdr3_aa: CASSLVHQETQYF
v_call: TRBV7-3; j_call: TRBJ2-3; cdr3_aa: CASSKTGGGFTDTQYF